This T cell receptor beta chain was sequenced during a study of T cell responses to AZD1222 COVID-19 vaccine. Method: immunoSEQ multiplex PCR; TCRdb's copy keeps in-frame clones and lacks some. The sample lists more than 100,000 clones, approximately 91% seen once, with 1.5% to 2% in the top ten. On this clone itself: Its antigen remains unknown.

Study-wide findings and caveats: Donor demographics were predominantly white British with a female majority; clonal diversity may be underestimated. An increase in Spike-specific TCR breadth and depth was observed after two AZD1222 doses. The number of AZD1222 recipients seropositive at baseline was only 5 to 7.

Source: peripheral blood, taken on day 0 of AZD1222 vaccination. This TCR came from an adult in good health.

CDR3 in amino acids: CASGLTSGRAPGYNEQFF. CDR3 DNA sequence: TGTGCTAGTGGTTTGACCAGCGGGAGGGCGCCTGGCTACAATGAGCAGTTCTTC. This chain uses TRBV12-5 with TRBJ2-1; 10 nucleotides line up with TRBD2. Losses at the gene ends were 2 bases for V and 3 bases for J; bases not matched to a gene: 10. Germline lookup yields CDR1 LGHNT and CDR2 FRNRAP. There are 18 residues in the CDR3.